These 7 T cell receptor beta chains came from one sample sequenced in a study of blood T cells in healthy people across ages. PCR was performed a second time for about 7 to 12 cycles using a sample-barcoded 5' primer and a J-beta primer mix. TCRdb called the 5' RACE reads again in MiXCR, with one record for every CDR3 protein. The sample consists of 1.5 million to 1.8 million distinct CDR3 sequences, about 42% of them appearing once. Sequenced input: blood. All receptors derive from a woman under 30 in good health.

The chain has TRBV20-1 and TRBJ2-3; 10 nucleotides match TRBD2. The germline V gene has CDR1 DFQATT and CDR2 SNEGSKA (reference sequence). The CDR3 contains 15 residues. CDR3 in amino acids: CSGLPVAGGASTQYF. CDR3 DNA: TGCAGCGGTCTTCCGGTAGCGGGAGGCGCCAGTACGCAGTATTTT.

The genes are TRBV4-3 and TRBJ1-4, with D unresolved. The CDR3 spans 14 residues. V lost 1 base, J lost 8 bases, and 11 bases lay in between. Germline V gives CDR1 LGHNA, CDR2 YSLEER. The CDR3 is CASSQVGEGEKLFF. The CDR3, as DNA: TGCGCCAGCAGCCAAGTTGGAGAAGGGGAAAAACTGTTTTTT.

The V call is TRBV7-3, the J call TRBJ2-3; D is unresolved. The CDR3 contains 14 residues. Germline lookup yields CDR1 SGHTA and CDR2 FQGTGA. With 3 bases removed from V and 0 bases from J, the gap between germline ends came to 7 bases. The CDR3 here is CASSFTKSTDTQYF. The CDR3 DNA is TGTGCCAGCAGCTTTACCAAGAGCACAGATACGCAGTATTTT.

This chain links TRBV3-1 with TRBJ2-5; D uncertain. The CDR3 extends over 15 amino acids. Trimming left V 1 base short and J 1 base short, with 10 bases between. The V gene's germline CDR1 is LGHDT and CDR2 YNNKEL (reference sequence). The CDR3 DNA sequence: TGTGCCAGCAGCCAAGGCGATGGTTTCCAAGAGACCCAGTACTTC. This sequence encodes CASSQGDGFQETQYF.

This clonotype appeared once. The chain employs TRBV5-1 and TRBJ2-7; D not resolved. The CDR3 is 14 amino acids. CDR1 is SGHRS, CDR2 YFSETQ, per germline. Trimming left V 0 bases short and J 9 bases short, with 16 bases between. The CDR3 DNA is TGCGCCAGCAGCTTGGAACTCACAGACGGTGGGCAGTACTTC. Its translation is CASSLELTDGGQYF. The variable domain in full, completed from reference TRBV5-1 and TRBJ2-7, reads KAGVTQTPRYLIKTRGQQVTLSCSPISGHRSVSWYQQTPGQGLQFLFEYFSETQRNKGNFPGRFSGRQFSNSRSEMNVSTLELGDSALYLCASSLELTDGGQYFGPGTRLTVT.

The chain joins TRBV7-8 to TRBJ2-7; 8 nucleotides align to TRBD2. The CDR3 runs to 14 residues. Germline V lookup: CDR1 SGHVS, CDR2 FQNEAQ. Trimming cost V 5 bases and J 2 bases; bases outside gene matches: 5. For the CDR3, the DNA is TGTGCCAGCAGCCCGACTAGCGCTCCCTACGAGCAGTACTTC. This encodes CASSPTSAPYEQYF.

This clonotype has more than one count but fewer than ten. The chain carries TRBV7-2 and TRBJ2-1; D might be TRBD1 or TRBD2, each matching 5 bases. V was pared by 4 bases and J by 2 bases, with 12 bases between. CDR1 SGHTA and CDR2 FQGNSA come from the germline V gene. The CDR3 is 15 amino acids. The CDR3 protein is CASSSFRGPYNEQFF. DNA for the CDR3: TGTGCCAGCAGCTCATTTCGGGGCCCCTACAATGAGCAGTTCTTC.